The text below deals with one T cell receptor beta chain. V lost 7 bases to trimming and J lost 6 bases, with 19 bases between them. The V gene's germline CDR1 is MNHNY and CDR2 SVGAGI (reference sequence). The CDR3 runs to 14 residues. The data belong to a study of blood T cell repertoires in COVID-19. Overall study: The study drew acute and convalescent COVID-19 samples from the United States, Italy and Spain. PBMCs, B-cell-depleted T cells, or T cells provided the cDNA or gDNA that made up the material.

Original methodology: Amplified reference gene primers provided the basis for estimating nucleated cell counts. The method was immunoSEQ multiplex PCR; TCRdb's version includes in-frame clones alone and lacks a portion of them. V and J calls and clone size are given by that table; D and trimming were obtained from the DNA. Of roughly 95,000 clones in the sample, about four fifths are singletons; the top ten hold more than 20%. This rearrangement joins TRBV6-6 to TRBJ2-7; D perhaps matches TRBD1 (6 bases). The sample consisted of peripheral blood. The source is a human donor in a cohort sampled during active COVID-19. DNA for the CDR3: TGTGCCAGCATTAGAGGGGGAATGGGATTCGAGCAGTACTTC. Translated: CASIRGGMGFEQYF.